One and the same sample provided the 28 T cell receptor beta chains below, sequenced in a study of T cell responses to AZD1222 COVID-19 vaccine. TCRdb's table, derived via immunoSEQ multiplex PCR, lists solely in-frame clones and lacks some. The sample carries roughly 150,000 clones, approximately 90% recorded once. The material was peripheral blood, obtained 28 days after the second AZD1222 dose. All receptors come from an adult who received the AZD1222 COVID-19 vaccine.

V usage is TRBV23-1 and J usage is TRBJ2-1; tentative D call: TRBD1 (6 bases). TRBV23-1 is an open reading frame, and its role is uncertain. The length of the CDR3 is 16 residues. V was cut by 3 bases and J by 0 bases, with 12 bases left in between. The CDR3 sequence is CASSHRTVSSYNEQFF. CDR3 coding DNA: TGCGCCAGCAGTCATCGGACAGTCAGCTCCTACAATGAGCAGTTCTTC.

The genes are TRBV5-1 and TRBJ1-1; D might be TRBD1 (5 bases). The V and J ends lost 4 bases and 1 base respectively, with 17 bases between them. The germline V gene has CDR1 SGHRS and CDR2 YFSETQ. CDR3 length: 16 amino acids. This CDR3 is CASSPWGGKSNTEAFF. The CDR3 region has the DNA TGCGCCAGCAGCCCCTGGGGGGGAAAATCGAACACTGAAGCTTTCTTT.

This rearrangement joins TRBV6-1 to TRBJ2-7; D unclear. Trimming left V 1 base short and J 0 bases short, with 7 bases between. The CDR3 has 14 residues. CDR1 and CDR2 from the germline V gene are MNHNS and SASEGT. The CDR3 sequence: CASSEGGRSYEQYF. In DNA form, the CDR3 reads TGTGCCAGCAGTGAAGGCGGCCGCTCCTACGAGCAGTACTTC.

Written as DNA, the CDR3 is TGTGCCAGCAGCTCTTACGGGACTAGCGGGAGAGGGTCGCAGTATTTT. This gives the protein CASSSYGTSGRGSQYF. The chain recombines TRBV7-2 with TRBJ2-3; TRBD2 matches 14 bases. The germline V gene has CDR1 SGHTA and CDR2 FQGNSA. The trim removed 4 bases at V and 10 bases at J, leaving 10 bases unmatched. The CDR3 consists of 16 residues.

The chain joins TRBV7-9 to TRBJ2-2; 11 bases match TRBD2. CDR3 length equals 17 residues. Unmatched junction bases numbered 8, after V lost 2 bases and J lost 6 bases. CDR1 and CDR2 (germline): SEHNR, FQNEAQ (reference sequence). The CDR3: CASSLLRLAGYSGELFF. In DNA, the CDR3 is TGTGCCAGCAGCTTACTGAGACTAGCGGGATACTCCGGGGAGCTGTTTTTT.

The chain has TRBV4-2 and TRBJ1-1, with D perhaps TRBD1 (6 bases). This CDR3 comprises 15 residues. Trimming cost V 0 bases and J 0 bases, with 8 bases left between them. The germline gives CDR1 LGHNA, CDR2 YNFKEQ. DNA for the CDR3: TGTGCCAGCAGCCAAGAATCAGGGGTGAACACTGAAGCTTTCTTT. The encoded protein is CASSQESGVNTEAFF.

J is TRBJ1-2 and V is TRBV19; 10 bases agree with TRBD1. The CDR3 contains 17 residues. Germline V gene data show CDR1 as LNHDA and CDR2 as SQIVND (reference sequence). With V trimmed by 3 bases and J by 4 bases, 11 bases remained unmatched. CDR3: CASSMQTGTGEAYGYTF. In nucleotides, the CDR3 is TGTGCCAGTAGTATGCAGACCGGGACAGGGGAGGCCTATGGCTACACCTTC.

The chain combines TRBV10-3 with TRBJ2-1, with unresolved D. This CDR3 contains 13 residues. V was pared by 10 bases and J by 0 bases, with 10 bases between. Germline V gives CDR1 ENHRY, CDR2 SYGVKD. The CDR3 DNA reads as TGTGCCACAGGCACGATCTCCTACAATGAGCAGTTCTTC. This encodes CATGTISYNEQFF.

The chain combines TRBV9 with TRBJ1-6; TRBD1 aligns across 7 bases. This CDR3 has 14 residues. Germline values: CDR1 SGDLS, CDR2 YYNGEE. With V trimmed by 1 base and J by 9 bases, 4 bases remained unmatched. In DNA, the CDR3 is TGTGCCAGCAGCGTATTACAGGGGATTTCACCCCTCCACTTT. This sequence encodes CASSVLQGISPLHF.

The chain links TRBV5-8 to TRBJ1-2; D perhaps matches TRBD1 (5 bases). Germline CDR1 and CDR2: SGHTS and YDEGEE. The CDR3 covers 16 residues. Deletions cut 4 bases from V and 4 bases from J, with 20 bases between. The CDR3 loop is CASSGPGTARVYGYTF. The CDR3 DNA sequence: TGTGCCAGCAGCGGCCCCGGGACGGCTCGAGTCTATGGCTACACCTTC.

V usage is TRBV10-3 and J usage is TRBJ2-3; 10 bases align to TRBD2. The CDR3 consists of 15 residues. Germline V gene lookup returns CDR1 ENHRY and CDR2 SYGVKD. V trimming: 5 bases; J trimming: 4 bases; junction bases outside the gene matches: 6. CDR3 in DNA: TGTGCCATCAGTAGAACTAGCGGGGCCGCAGATACGCAGTATTTT. This translates into CAISRTSGAADTQYF.

The rearrangement uses TRBV11-2 and TRBJ2-1, with 8 bases identical to TRBD2. The CDR3 consists of 17 residues. CDR1 and CDR2 (germline): SGHAT, FQNNGV. V lost 4 bases to trimming and J lost 5 bases; unmatched junction nucleotides: 13. The CDR3 here is CASSSRSLAESNNEQFF. The CDR3 nucleotides are TGTGCCAGCAGCTCGAGGTCACTAGCGGAGTCCAACAATGAGCAGTTCTTC.

The chain couples TRBV7-8 to TRBJ2-7, with 13 bases aligning to TRBD2. The CDR3 consists of 18 residues. Germline V gene sequence: CDR1 SGHVS, CDR2 FQNEAQ. V lost 5 bases and J lost 4; bases outside the gene matches: 14. This chain's CDR3 is CASSELAGGPGSVYEQYF. The CDR3 DNA is TGTGCCAGCAGCGAACTAGCGGGAGGGCCCGGATCCGTGTACGAGCAGTACTTC. Supplemented by reference TRBV7-8 and TRBJ2-7, the full variable domain reads GAGVSQSPRYKVAKRGQDVALRCDPISGHVSLFWYQQALGQGPEFLTYFQNEAQLDKSGLPSDRFFAERPEGSVSTLKIQRTQQEDSAVYLCASSELAGGPGSVYEQYFGPGTRLTVT.

The chain combines TRBV7-3 with TRBJ2-2, with D tentatively TRBD2 (6 bases). From germline, CDR1 is SGHTA and CDR2 FQGTGA. This CDR3 has 13 amino acids. V lost 5 bases and J lost 6, with 10 bases in between. Written as DNA, the CDR3 is TGTGCCAGCAGCCCCGGACTATCCGGGGAGCTGTTTTTT. Translated: CASSPGLSGELFF.

The chain links TRBV29-1 to TRBJ2-1; TRBD2 is a possible D gene (7 bases). Trimming left V 7 bases short and J 7 bases short, with 11 bases between. The germline CDR1 and CDR2 sequences are SQVTM and ANQGSEA. The CDR3 extends over 11 amino acids. In nucleotides, the CDR3 is TGCAGCGGTGCGGGGGCGAATGAGCAGTTCTTC. Its protein is CSGAGANEQFF.

This clone came up a few times. This rearrangement joins TRBV18 to TRBJ1-3, with D maybe TRBD1 (6 bases). This CDR3 comprises 19 residues. CDR1 KGHSH and CDR2 LQKENI come from the germline V gene. Trimming pared 2 bases from V and 0 bases from J, leaving 20 bases between. The CDR3 DNA reads TGTGCCAGCTCACCATTGAGGGGAAACAGGGAAGACTCTGGAAACACCATATATTTT. Protein sequence: CASSPLRGNREDSGNTIYF.

The J gene is TRBJ1-2, the V gene TRBV21-1; the table calls TRBD1, which could not be checked here. TRBV21-1 is assigned pseudogene status. The length of the CDR3 is 13 residues. The CDR3 DNA sequence: TGTGCCAGCAGCAAAGATGGCAGCTATGGCTACACCTTC. It specifies CASSKDGSYGYTF.

The V and J genes are TRBV6-2 or TRBV6-3 and TRBJ1-2; D is unresolved. V dropped 2 bases and J dropped 5 bases, with 6 bases sitting between them. Germline V gene lookup returns CDR1 MNHEY and CDR2 SVGEGT. This CDR3 has 12 residues. DNA of the CDR3: TGTGCCAGCAGTTACGGGCCTTATGGCTACACCTTC. As protein: CASSYGPYGYTF.

The rearrangement links TRBV10-3 to TRBJ2-2, with D uncertain. From germline, CDR1 is ENHRY and CDR2 SYGVKD. V was shortened by 2 bases and J by 5 bases, with 24 bases between the two germline ends. This CDR3 has 19 amino acids. CDR3 in DNA: TGTGCCATCAGTGAGCATCGCGATAGAGACCTGGTAGATACCGGGGAGCTGTTTTTT. Translation: CAISEHRDRDLVDTGELFF.

The gene calls are TRBV9 and TRBJ2-5, with D maybe TRBD2 (6 bases). The germline CDR1 and CDR2 sequences are SGDLS and YYNGEE. With 0 bases removed from V and 4 bases from J, the gap between germline ends came to 13 bases. This CDR3 region has 15 residues. This CDR3 is CASSVVGLGGETQYF. The CDR3 DNA reads as TGTGCCAGCAGCGTAGTCGGGTTGGGGGGAGAGACCCAGTACTTC.

The chain links TRBV27 to TRBJ2-7, with 7 bases identical to TRBD2. J lost 2 bases, V lost 6 bases, and 4 bases had no gene match. Germline V gene sequence: CDR1 MNHEY, CDR2 SMNVEV (reference sequence). This CDR3 has 13 residues. CDR3 in amino acids: CASRRLAPYEQYF. The CDR3 DNA reads as TGTGCCAGCAGGAGACTAGCCCCCTACGAGCAGTACTTC.

The chain is built from TRBV7-3 and TRBJ2-1, with TRBD2 identical over 10 bases. This CDR3 has 16 amino acids. Germline lookup yields CDR1 SGHTA and CDR2 FQGTGA. Trimming took 0 bases from V and 3 from J; bases not matched to a gene: 2. The CDR3 loop is CASSLTWTSGYNEQFF. The CDR3 bases are TGTGCCAGCAGCTTAACGTGGACTAGCGGCTACAATGAGCAGTTCTTC.

V and J are TRBV12-3 or TRBV12-4 and TRBJ2-5; tentatively, D is TRBD2 (5 bases). V lost 2 bases, J lost 7 bases, and 8 bases lay in between. This CDR3 region has 12 residues. DNA of the CDR3: TGTGCCAGCAGTTTAACCCGGGGGACCCAGTACTTC. Amino acids: CASSLTRGTQYF.

The chain employs TRBV6-5 and TRBJ2-2; tentative D call: TRBD1 (6 bases). Trimming stripped 1 base from V and 6 bases from J, with 12 bases between. Germline-derived CDR1 and CDR2 are MNHEY and SVGAGI. The CDR3 is 15 amino acids. In DNA form, the CDR3 reads TGTGCCAGCAGTTACTTGCAGGGGACGGCCGGGGAGCTGTTTTTT. It translates to CASSYLQGTAGELFF.

This clone was counted a single time. The genes are TRBV14 and TRBJ1-2, with no clear D. V lost 4 bases, J lost 3 bases, and 15 bases lay in between. The germline V gene has CDR1 SGHDN and CDR2 FVKESK. This CDR3 is built from 15 residues. CDR3 DNA sequence: TGTGCCAGCAGCCTAAGGCGGGTAGGAGACTATGGCTACACCTTC. It encodes CASSLRRVGDYGYTF. Drawing the rest from reference TRBV14 and TRBJ1-2, the complete variable domain is EAGVTQFPSHSVIEKGQTVTLRCDPISGHDNLYWYRRVMGKEIKFLLHFVKESKQDESGMPNNRFLAERTGGTYSTLKVQPAELEDSGVYFCASSLRRVGDYGYTFGSGTRLTVV.

This clone was recorded only once. The rearrangement uses TRBV28 and TRBJ1-2; no clear D. CDR1 MDHEN and CDR2 SYDVKM come from the germline V gene. V was pared by 10 bases and J by 7 bases, with 19 bases between. The CDR3 is made up of 13 amino acids. CDR3 in DNA: TGTGCCACTCGAACGTCGGGGAGTAGTGGCTACACCTTC. Its translation is CATRTSGSSGYTF.

The chain links TRBV2 to TRBJ2-1, with 10 bases fitting TRBD2. This CDR3 region has 15 residues. V shed 8 bases, J shed 4 bases, and the junction held 8 bases outside the gene matches. Germline loops: CDR1 SNHLY, CDR2 FYNNEI. CDR3 sequence reads: CASGPGTSAYNEQFF. Here the CDR3 DNA reads TGTGCCAGCGGACCCGGGACTAGCGCTTACAATGAGCAGTTCTTC.

The chain recombines TRBV6-6 with TRBJ1-1; tentative D call: TRBD1 (6 bases). Trimming took off 0 bases at V and 4 bases at J, with 9 bases between the two ends. Germline CDR1 MNHNY, CDR2 SVGAGI (reference sequence). The CDR3 length is 14 residues. The CDR3 DNA follows: TGTGCCAGCAGTTACTCGAGGGGGGCCACTGAAGCTTTCTTT. Its translation: CASSYSRGATEAFF.